This T cell receptor (beta chain) was identified during a study of T cell repertoires in cytomegalovirus infection. As for the study in general: Public TCR beta signatures indicated both CMV infection and matching HLA type. Study outcomes and limitations: It was HLA-C-restricted CMV-specific TCR beta clonotypes that dominated the response ex vivo. Cumulative frequency (of public TCR beta family members) identified carriers of CMV plus the relevant HLA.

Trimming cost V 7 bases and J 6 bases, with 20 bases left between them. CDR3 size: 15 residues. Germline V gene sequence: CDR1 MNHEY, CDR2 SMNVEV (reference sequence). The count of this clonotype is one. What it binds is unknown. TCRdb redid the calling of the reads with MiXCR, one entry per CDR3 protein. The profile covers hundreds of thousands of distinct CDR3 sequences, with over 20% appearing a single time and about 18% taken by the ten largest. The V call is TRBV27, the J call TRBJ2-3; D possibly corresponds to TRBD1 (6 bases). Sequenced sample: CD8+ T cells from PBMCs. The receptor was isolated from a human donor in good health (CMV status not recorded). Some clones in this sample may be carry-over from other donors' samples. CDR3 protein: CASTTPSRGLDTQYF. CDR3 in DNA: TGTGCCAGCACCACTCCGTCCAGGGGCCTGGATACGCAGTATTTT.